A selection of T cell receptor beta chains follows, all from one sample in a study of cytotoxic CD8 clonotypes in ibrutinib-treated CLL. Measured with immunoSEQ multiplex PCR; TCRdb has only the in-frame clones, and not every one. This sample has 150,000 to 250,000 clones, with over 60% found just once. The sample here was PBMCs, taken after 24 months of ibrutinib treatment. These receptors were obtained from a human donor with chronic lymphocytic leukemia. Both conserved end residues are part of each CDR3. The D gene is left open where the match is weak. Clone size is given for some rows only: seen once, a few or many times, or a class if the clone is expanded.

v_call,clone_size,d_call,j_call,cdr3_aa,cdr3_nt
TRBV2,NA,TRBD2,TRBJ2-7,CASSERLAGVYEQYF,TGTGCCAGCAGTGAAAGGCTAGCGGGAGTCTACGAGCAGTACTTC
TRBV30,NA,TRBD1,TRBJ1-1,CAWNNGQGPNTEAFF,TGTGCCTGGAACAATGGACAGGGCCCAAACACTGAAGCTTTCTTT
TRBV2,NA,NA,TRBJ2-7,CASTNPRPYEQYF,TGTGCCAGCACCAACCCAAGGCCGTACGAGCAGTACTTC
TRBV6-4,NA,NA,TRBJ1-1,CASRGQNTEAFF,TGTGCCAGCAGGGGGCAGAACACTGAAGCTTTCTTT
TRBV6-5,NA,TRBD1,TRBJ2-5,CASSYSWTGGETQYF,TGTGCCAGCAGTTACTCGTGGACAGGGGGAGAGACCCAGTACTTC
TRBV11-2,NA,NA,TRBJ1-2,CASSPHTQGYYGYTF,TGTGCCAGCAGCCCCCATACACAGGGCTACTATGGCTACACCTTC
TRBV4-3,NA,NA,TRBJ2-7,CASSQDRAGDYEQYF,TGCGCCAGCAGCCAAGATCGCGCCGGAGACTACGAGCAGTACTTC
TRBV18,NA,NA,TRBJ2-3,CASTHNPALTDTQYF,TGTGCCAGTACCCACAACCCGGCCCTCACAGATACGCAGTATTTT
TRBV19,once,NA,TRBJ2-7,CASSLGTGSYEQYF,TGTGCCAGTAGCCTGGGAACGGGGTCCTACGAGCAGTACTTC
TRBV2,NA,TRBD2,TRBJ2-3,CASREGLAGGRDTQYF,TGTGCCAGCAGAGAGGGACTAGCGGGAGGGCGAGATACGCAGTATTTT
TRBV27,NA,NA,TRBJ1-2,CASSLRGPHYGYTF,TGTGCCAGCAGTTTGAGGGGTCCCCACTATGGCTACACCTTC
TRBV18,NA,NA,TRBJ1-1,CASSPNEGNAFF,TGTGCCAGCTCACCAAATGAAGGGAATGCTTTCTTT
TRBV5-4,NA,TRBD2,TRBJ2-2,CASSFYVAGGVGELFF,TGTGCCAGCAGCTTTTACGTAGCGGGAGGAGTCGGGGAGCTGTTTTTT
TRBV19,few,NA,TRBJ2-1,CASSKGVYNEQFF,TGTGCCAGTAGTAAAGGCGTATACAATGAGCAGTTCTTC
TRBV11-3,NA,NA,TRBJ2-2,CASSGVNTGELFF,TGTGCCAGCAGCGGGGTCAACACCGGGGAGCTGTTTTTT
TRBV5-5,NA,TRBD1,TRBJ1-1,CASYRGTGTTLNTEAFF,TGTGCCTCCTATCGGGGGACAGGGACGACCCTGAACACTGAAGCTTTCTTT
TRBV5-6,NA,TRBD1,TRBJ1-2,CASSRTGSVNGYTF,TGTGCCAGCAGCCGGACAGGGTCAGTTAATGGCTACACCTTC
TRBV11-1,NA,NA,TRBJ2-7,CASSLVPGYEQYF,TGTGCCAGCAGCTTAGTCCCGGGCTACGAGCAGTACTTC
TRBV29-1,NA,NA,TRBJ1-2,CSGDVTNYGYTF,TGCAGCGGAGACGTGACTAACTATGGCTACACCTTC